Listed below are T cell receptor beta chains from one sample, sequenced in a study of regulatory T cells. The assay was immunoSEQ multiplex PCR, and TCRdb's table has in-frame clones only and misses some. Here the sample spans tens of thousands of clones, 70% to 90% being singletons. Sequencing was carried out using conventional CD4+ T cells sorted from blood. The receptor source for this set is a person under 30 with CD3G deficiency. Both conserved end residues are trimmed from each CDR3. The order of the fields is V gene, D gene, CDR3 protein. D genes are given only for firm matches.

TRBV28 TRBD1 ASSPYYLGQGASYEQY
TRBV5-1 - ASSRGLPTIYGYT
TRBV4-1 - ASSQEESGGRGYGYT
TRBV28 TRBD1 ASSLGTGGPSTQY
TRBV6-1 TRBD1 ASRTGQGTYEQY
TRBV6-1 - ASSRYPLTDTQY
TRBV7-9 TRBD2 ASSLEGGRADTQY
TRBV10-3 - AISPERLGPQH
TRBV7-6 TRBD1 ASSAGQGEKEKLF
TRBV7-9 TRBD2 ASRPSGGASDTQY
TRBV10-2 - ASRGGSGANVLT
TRBV19 - ASSRAATYEQY
TRBV6-1 - ASSPRRSYEQY
TRBV6-6 - ASRAGSIGFEQY
TRBV28 TRBD2 ASSSLAGGRNEQF
TRBV28 TRBD2 ASSLPGGGDTQY
TRBV5-1 - ASSPAAGVYEQY
TRBV6-1 TRBD2 ASSDAGRSYNEQF
TRBV7-8 TRBD2 ASSLNRRGAYEQY
TRBV19 - ASSRYKGKHYNEQF
TRBV19 - ASSELGGTWGNQPQH
TRBV11-2 - ASSPGGWGYEQY